The rows below give T cell receptor beta chains drawn from one sample of a study of blood T cell repertoires in COVID-19. TCRdb's copy holds only in-frame clones and misses some; the assay was immunoSEQ multiplex PCR. The sample records about 58,000 clones, about 88% being singletons. Sequencing was performed on peripheral blood. Receptors were obtained from a woman aged 55-69 years with active COVID-19. The CDR3 runs from the conserved cysteine through the conserved F or W. The D gene is left open where the match is weak. Clone size is stated in some rows and not others, as once, few, many or a class when expanded.

v_call	clone_size	j_call	d_call	cdr3_aa	cdr3_nt
TRBV9	-	TRBJ2-3	TRBD2	CASSLGLAGGFTDTQYF	TGTGCCAGCAGCCTGGGACTAGCGGGGGGCTTCACAGATACGCAGTATTTT
TRBV6-5	-	TRBJ1-1	-	CASTPNAYHHTEAFF	TGTGCCAGCACCCCCAACGCGTATCACCACACTGAAGCTTTCTTT
TRBV20-1	-	TRBJ1-6	-	CSARENSPLHF	TGCAGTGCTAGGGAGAATTCACCCCTCCACTTT
TRBV11-2	-	TRBJ2-7	TRBD2	CASSFGGGTYEQYF	TGTGCCAGCAGCTTTGGCGGGGGGACCTACGAGCAGTACTTC
TRBV2	-	TRBJ2-7	-	CASSLEAFEQYF	TGTGCCAGCAGTCTGGAGGCATTTGAGCAGTACTTC
TRBV14	-	TRBJ2-1	-	CASSLAEASYNEQFF	TGTGCCAGCAGCCTAGCAGAGGCCTCCTACAATGAGCAGTTCTTC
TRBV6-2/TRBV6-3	-	TRBJ2-1	-	CASSPTGNNEQFF	TGTGCCAGCAGCCCAACAGGGAACAATGAGCAGTTCTTC
TRBV6-1	-	TRBJ2-7	TRBD2	CASSEGTRSPEQYF	TGTGCCAGCAGTGAGGGGACTAGATCCCCCGAGCAGTACTTC
TRBV21-1	-	TRBJ1-6	-	CASPNNLARSPLHF	TGTGCCAGCCCTAACAACTTAGCCCGATCACCCCTCCACTTT
TRBV5-1	-	TRBJ2-5	-	CASSLSGPETQYF	TGCGCCAGCAGCTTGTCAGGGCCTGAGACCCAGTACTTC
TRBV5-1	-	TRBJ2-1	TRBD2	CASSTTSASYNEQFF	TGCGCCAGCAGTACTACTAGCGCCTCCTACAATGAGCAGTTCTTC
TRBV5-3	-	TRBJ2-7	-	CARSLSTYEQYF	TGTGCCAGAAGCTTGTCTACCTACGAGCAGTACTTC
TRBV15	-	TRBJ1-2	-	CATSRVREENYGYTF	TGTGCCACCAGCAGAGTTCGGGAGGAGAACTATGGCTACACCTTC
TRBV30	-	TRBJ1-1	-	CAWSVQFGRGLNTEAFF	TGTGCCTGGAGTGTACAATTCGGACGGGGGTTGAACACTGAAGCTTTCTTT
TRBV11-2	-	TRBJ1-6	-	CASSQQQGRGSPLHF	TGTGCCAGCAGCCAACAGCAGGGCAGGGGTTCACCCCTCCACTTT
TRBV7-9	-	TRBJ2-5	-	CASSFTSQETQYF	TGTGCCAGCAGCTTTACTAGCCAAGAGACCCAGTACTTC
TRBV6-1	once	TRBJ1-5	-	CASSEVGVQPQHF	TGTGCCAGCAGTGAAGTAGGGGTTCAGCCCCAGCATTTT
TRBV6-5	-	TRBJ1-3	TRBD1	CASRAGGPSGNTIYF	TGTGCCAGCAGAGCAGGGGGTCCCTCTGGAAACACCATATATTTT
TRBV3-1/TRBV3-2	-	TRBJ2-2	-	CASSLQGPANTGELFF	TGTGCCAGCAGCCTACAGGGACCCGCGAACACCGGGGAGCTGTTTTTT
TRBV11-2	-	TRBJ2-5	TRBD2	CASSLGASGETQYF	TGTGCCAGCAGCCTAGGGGCTAGCGGAGAGACCCAGTACTTC
TRBV7-2	-	TRBJ2-5	TRBD2	CASSSLSVAGGLQETQYF	TGTGCCAGCAGCTCCCTAAGCGTAGCGGGGGGACTACAAGAGACCCAGTACTTC
TRBV5-4	-	TRBJ2-1	-	CASSLGWGRVGEQFF	TGTGCCAGCAGCTTGGGTTGGGGGCGAGTGGGTGAGCAGTTCTTC
TRBV5-1	once	TRBJ1-4	TRBD1	CASSKTGSPTNEKLFF	TGCGCCAGCAGCAAGACAGGGTCGCCAACTAATGAAAAACTGTTTTTT
TRBV20-1	-	TRBJ1-2	-	CSASGDTNYGYTF	TGCAGTGCTAGTGGCGACACCAACTATGGCTACACCTTC
TRBV5-1	-	TRBJ1-2	TRBD1	CASSLAYPGTGDGYTF	TGCGCCAGCAGCTTGGCCTATCCAGGGACAGGGGATGGCTACACCTTC
TRBV5-5	-	TRBJ1-6	-	CASSAPGNSMNSPLHF	TGTGCCAGCAGCGCCCCCGGGAATAGTATGAATTCACCCCTCCACTTT